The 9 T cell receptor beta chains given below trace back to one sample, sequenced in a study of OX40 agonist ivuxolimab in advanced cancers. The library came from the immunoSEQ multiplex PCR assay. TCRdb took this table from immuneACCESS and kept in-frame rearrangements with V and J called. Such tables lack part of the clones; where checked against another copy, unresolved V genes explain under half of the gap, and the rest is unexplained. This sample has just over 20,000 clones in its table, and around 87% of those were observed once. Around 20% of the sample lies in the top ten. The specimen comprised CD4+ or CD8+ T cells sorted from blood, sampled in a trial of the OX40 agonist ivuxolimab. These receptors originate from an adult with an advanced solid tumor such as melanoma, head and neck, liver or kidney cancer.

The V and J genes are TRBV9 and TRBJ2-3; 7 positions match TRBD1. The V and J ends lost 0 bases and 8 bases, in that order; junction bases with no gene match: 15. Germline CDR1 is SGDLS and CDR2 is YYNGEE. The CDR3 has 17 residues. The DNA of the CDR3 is TGTGCCAGCAGCGTAGCCAGGGGGAAAAAGAATGCGCGTACGCAGTATTTT. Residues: CASSVARGKKNARTQYF.

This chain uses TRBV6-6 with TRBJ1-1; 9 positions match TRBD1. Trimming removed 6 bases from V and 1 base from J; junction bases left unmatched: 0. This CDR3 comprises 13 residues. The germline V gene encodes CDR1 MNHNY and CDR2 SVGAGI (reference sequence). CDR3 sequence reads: CASRDRGNTEAFF. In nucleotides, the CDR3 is TGTGCCAGCAGGGACAGGGGGAACACTGAAGCTTTCTTT.

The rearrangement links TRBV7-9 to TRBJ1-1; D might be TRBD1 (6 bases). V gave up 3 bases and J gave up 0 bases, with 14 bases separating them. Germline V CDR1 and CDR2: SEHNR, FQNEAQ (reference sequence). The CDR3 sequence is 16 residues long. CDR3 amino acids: CASSLPGGTVNTEAFF. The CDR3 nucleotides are TGTGCCAGCAGCTTGCCGGGGGGCACAGTGAACACTGAAGCTTTCTTT.

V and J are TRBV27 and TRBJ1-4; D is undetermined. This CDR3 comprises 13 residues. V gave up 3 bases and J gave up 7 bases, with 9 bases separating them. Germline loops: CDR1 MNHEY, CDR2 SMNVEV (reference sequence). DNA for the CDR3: TGTGCCAGCAGTTTGGGTCTAGGTGAAAAACTGTTTTTT. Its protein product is CASSLGLGEKLFF.

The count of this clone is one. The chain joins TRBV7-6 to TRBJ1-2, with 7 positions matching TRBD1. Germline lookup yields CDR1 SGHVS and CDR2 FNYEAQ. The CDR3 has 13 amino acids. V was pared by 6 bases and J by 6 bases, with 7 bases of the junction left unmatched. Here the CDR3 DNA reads TGTGCCAGCAGTTATACAGGGGCGGATGGCTACACCTTC. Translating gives CASSYTGADGYTF. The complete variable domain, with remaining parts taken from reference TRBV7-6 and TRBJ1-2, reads GAGVSQSPRYKVTKRGQDVALRCDPISGHVSLYWYRQALGQGPEFLTYFNYEAQQDKSGLPNDRFSAERPEGSISTLTIQRTEQRDSAMYRCASSYTGADGYTFGSGTRLTVV.

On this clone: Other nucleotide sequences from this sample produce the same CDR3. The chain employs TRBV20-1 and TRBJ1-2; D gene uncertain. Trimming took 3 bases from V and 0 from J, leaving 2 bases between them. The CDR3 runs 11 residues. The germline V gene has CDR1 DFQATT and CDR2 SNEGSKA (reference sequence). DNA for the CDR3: TGCAGTGCTAGGCCTAACTATGGCTACACCTTC. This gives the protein CSARPNYGYTF.

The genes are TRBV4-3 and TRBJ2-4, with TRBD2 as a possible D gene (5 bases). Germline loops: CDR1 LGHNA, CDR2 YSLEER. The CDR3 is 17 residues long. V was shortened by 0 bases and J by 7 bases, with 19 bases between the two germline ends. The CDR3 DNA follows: TGCGCCAGCAGCCAAGAAGGCCGGACGGACCGGAGGAACATTCAGTACTTC. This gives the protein CASSQEGRTDRRNIQYF.

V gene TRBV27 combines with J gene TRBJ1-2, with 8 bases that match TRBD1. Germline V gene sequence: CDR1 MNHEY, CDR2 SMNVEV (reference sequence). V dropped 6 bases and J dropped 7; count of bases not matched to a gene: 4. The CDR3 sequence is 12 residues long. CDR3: CASSLDRAGYTF. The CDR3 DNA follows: TGTGCCAGCAGCCTGGACAGGGCTGGCTACACCTTC.

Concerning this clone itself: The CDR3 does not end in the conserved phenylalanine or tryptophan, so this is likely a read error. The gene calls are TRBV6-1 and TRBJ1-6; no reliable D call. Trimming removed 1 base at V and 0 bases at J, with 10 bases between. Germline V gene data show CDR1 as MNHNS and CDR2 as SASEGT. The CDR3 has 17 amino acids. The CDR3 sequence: CASSEVPPRSYNSPLHL. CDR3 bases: TGTGCCAGCAGTGAAGTCCCCCCGCGCTCCTATAATTCACCCCTCCACCTT.